The source of this TCR beta chain is a study of T-cell memory formation after mild COVID-19. Study background: Among the donors, TCR clusters were largely specific to each donor. Study findings and constraints: SARS-CoV-2 specificity was not confirmed for second-wave clones peaking on day 37. Cross-reactive memory appears to have joined, as suggested by some responding clones showing up in pre-infection memory. Clones that shrank (day 15 to 85) were balanced CD4/CD8, whereas later expanders leaned CD4+.

The CDR3 has 16 amino acids. The trim removed 6 bases at V and 4 bases at J, leaving 11 bases unmatched. Germline assignment: CDR1 LGHNA and CDR2 YNFKEQ. In TCRdb, the 5' RACE reads were re-called with MiXCR into one record per CDR3 protein. The table shows hundreds of thousands of distinct CDR3 sequences, with 20% to 25% occurring only once. This clonotype has only a few counts. The antigen remains undetermined. Sequenced: PBMCs or a T cell subset sorted from them (not recorded which). The V gene is TRBV4-2, the J gene TRBJ2-2, with TRBD1 identical over 7 bases. The clonotype originates from a man aged 18-30 years who had mild COVID-19 (a few samples of this study predate the infection). Cell type and time point are not known. CDR3 nucleotides: TGTGCCAGCAGGGTTACAGGGGCACCCGGCACCGGGGAGCTGTTTTTT. As protein: CASRVTGAPGTGELFF.